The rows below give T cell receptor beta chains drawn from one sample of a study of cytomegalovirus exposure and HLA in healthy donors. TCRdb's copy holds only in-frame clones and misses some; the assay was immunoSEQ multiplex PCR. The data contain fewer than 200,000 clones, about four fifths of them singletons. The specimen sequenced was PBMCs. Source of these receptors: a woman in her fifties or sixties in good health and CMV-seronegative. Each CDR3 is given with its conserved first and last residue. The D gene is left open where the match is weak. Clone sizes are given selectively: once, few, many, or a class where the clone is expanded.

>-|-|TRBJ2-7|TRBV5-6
CASSFAGSSYEQYF
TGTGCCAGCAGCTTTGCTGGGAGCTCCTACGAGCAGTACTTC
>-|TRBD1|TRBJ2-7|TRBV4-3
CASSQRTGPYEQYF
TGCGCCAGCAGCCAGAGGACAGGACCCTACGAGCAGTACTTC
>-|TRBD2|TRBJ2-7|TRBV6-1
CASSIPGLGSYEQYF
TGTGCCAGCAGTATTCCGGGACTAGGGTCCTACGAGCAGTACTTC
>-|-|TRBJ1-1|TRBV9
CASSPGAFGTEAFF
TGTGCCAGCAGCCCTGGGGCCTTCGGCACTGAAGCTTTCTTT
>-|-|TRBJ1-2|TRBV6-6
CASSPDSPIKYGYTF
TGTGCCAGCAGCCCAGACAGCCCGATTAAATATGGCTACACCTTC
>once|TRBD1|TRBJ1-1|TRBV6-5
CASSYGAGGHTEAFF
TGTGCCAGCAGTTACGGGGCAGGGGGCCACACTGAAGCTTTCTTT
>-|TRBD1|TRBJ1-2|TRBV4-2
CASSRDPGQGNGYTF
TGTGCCAGCAGCCGAGATCCGGGACAGGGGAATGGCTACACCTTC
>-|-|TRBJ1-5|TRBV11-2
CASSLVEGGQPQHF
TGTGCCAGCAGCTTAGTGGAGGGTGGACAGCCCCAGCATTTT
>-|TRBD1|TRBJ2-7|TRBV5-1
CASSLVIGGITYEQYF
TGCGCCAGCAGCTTGGTAATAGGGGGCATTACCTACGAGCAGTACTTC
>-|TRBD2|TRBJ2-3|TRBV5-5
CASSLMAGGGDTQYF
TGTGCCAGCAGCTTGATGGCGGGCGGGGGGGATACGCAGTATTTT
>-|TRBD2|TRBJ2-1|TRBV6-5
CASSSLAGVKNEQFF
TGTGCCAGCAGTTCCCTAGCGGGAGTGAAAAATGAGCAGTTCTTC
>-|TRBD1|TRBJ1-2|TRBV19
CASSQFGVTGVKDGYTF
TGTGCCAGTAGTCAATTTGGGGTGACAGGGGTCAAGGATGGCTACACCTTC
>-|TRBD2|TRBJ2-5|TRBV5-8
CASSPLSGGLQETQYF
TGTGCCAGCAGCCCACTTAGCGGGGGACTTCAAGAGACCCAGTACTTC
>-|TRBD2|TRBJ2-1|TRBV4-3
CASSQVPAPAGAYNEQFF
TGCGCCAGCAGTCAGGTACCCGCCCCAGCGGGAGCCTACAATGAGCAGTTCTTC
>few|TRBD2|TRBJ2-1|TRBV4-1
CASSDYLLAGHPETYNEQFF
TGCGCCAGCAGCGACTACCTGCTAGCGGGCCACCCCGAAACCTACAATGAGCAGTTCTTC
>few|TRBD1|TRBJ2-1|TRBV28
CASVSQGVGYNEQFF
TGTGCCAGCGTCAGTCAGGGGGTTGGCTACAATGAGCAGTTCTTC
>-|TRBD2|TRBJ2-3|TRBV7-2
CASSFLAVGTDTQYF
TGTGCCAGCAGCTTTCTAGCGGTAGGAACAGATACGCAGTATTTT